The sequence of this T cell receptor beta chain was determined in a study of CD49a tissue-resident CD8 T cells in human skin (dated by TCRdb to between 2016 and 2019). Turning to the overall study: Tissue-resident memory CD8+ T cell subsets in human skin, defined by CD49a, CD69 and CD103 expression, were examined in the study.

Library preparation was by the immunoSEQ multiplex PCR assay. In the paper's pipeline: Frequencies of TCR V beta family usage were compared among the sorted CD8+ T cell populations from blood, dermis and epidermis. The source is immuneACCESS, and TCRdb retained only in-frame sequences with V and J called. Part of the clones is not carried over; for the studies checked, unresolved V genes explain less than half of this, and the remainder is unexplained. V, J and clone size were drawn from that table, and D and trimming were deduced from the DNA. Present in this sample are around 1,500 clones, about three quarters of which were seen just once. The top ten clones comprise over 30% of the sample. Unmatched junction bases come to 10, with V trimmed by 5 bases and J by 2 bases. Including cysteine and phenylalanine, the CDR3 has 16 amino acids. Of the read, only the CDR3 DNA is kept; its 48 bases are in frame from base 1. Looking up the germline V gene yields CDR1 SGHRS and CDR2 YFSETQ.

With regard to this clone: No antigen is known for it. No quality values exist for individual bases; no much larger clone is one base distant.

For roughly five healthy donors, sorted CD8+ T cells taken from blood, dermis and epidermis had their TCR beta CDR3 regions analysed. All TCR-sequenced donors were healthy individuals, and each provided both blood and skin samples. Before TCR beta sequencing, CD8+ T cell populations were isolated by sorting. This receptor was taken from a human donor in good health. Recombination linked TRBV5-1 to TRBJ2-3, and 8 junction bases match TRBD1. The sequenced sample was CLA- CD8+ effector memory T cells sorted from blood. This receptor has the CDR3 CASSLSGQGLTDTQYF. The nucleotide sequence reads as follows: TGCGCCAGCAGTCTGTCAGGACAGGGCCTCACAGATACGCAGTATTTT.